This T cell receptor beta chain was recovered during a study of tumor and adjacent non-tumor tissue in lung cancer. Study in general: Patients comprised about a dozen adenocarcinoma, 2 squamous cell carcinoma and 1 small cell lung cancer. Each sample yielded a few million productive TCRbeta reads on average.

No cell sorting was done before RNA was extracted from the tissue. About this clonotype: The germline gene is not matched at one end of the junction; a read error may be the cause.

The library came from three nested PCR rounds adapted from ARM-PCR protocols. TCRdb recomputed calls from the multiplex PCR reads with MiXCR, one row per CDR3 protein. The sample shows over 100,000 distinct CDR3 sequences, roughly 73% of them seen only once. Germline CDR1 is SGHAT and CDR2 is FQNNGV. The CDR3 runs 14 residues. This TCR derives from a woman aged 60-75 years with non-small cell lung cancer. This chain links TRBV11-2 with TRBJ2-7; 7 nucleotides line up with TRBD1. The sample was lung tumor tissue. The CDR3 sequence: CASNWDSGGYEQYF. In DNA, the CDR3 is TGTGCCAGCAATTGGGACAGCGGAGGATACGAGCAATACTTC. Full variable domain (remainder filled in from reference TRBV11-2 and TRBJ2-7): EAGVAQSPRYKIIEKRQSVAFWCNPISGHATLYWYQQILGQGPKLLIQFQNNGVVDDSQLPKDRFSAERLKGVDSTLKIQPAKLEDSAVYLCASNWDSGGYEQYFGPGTRLTVT.